This record looks at one TCR beta chain sequence and its context. This sample stems from a study of blood T cell repertoires in COVID-19. Study-wide background: Italy, Spain and the United States were the sources of the convalescent and acute COVID-19 samples.

After removal of 7 bases from V and 1 base from J, the junction contained 0 bases not matched to a gene. Germline V gene data show CDR1 as SGHAT and CDR2 as FQNNGV. The CDR3 runs to 13 residues. Profiling relied on immunoSEQ multiplex PCR, and the TCRdb table lists in-frame clones only, not all of them. The sample holds tens of thousands of clones, roughly nine tenths seen once. The origin of this receptor is a woman aged 60-75 years with COVID-19, enrolled during active disease. The sample comprised peripheral blood. This chain links TRBV11-2 with TRBJ2-3, with TRBD2 matching over 9 bases. In DNA form, the CDR3 reads TGTGCCAGCACTAGCGGGGGCACAGATACGCAGTATTTT. This translates into CASTSGGTDTQYF.